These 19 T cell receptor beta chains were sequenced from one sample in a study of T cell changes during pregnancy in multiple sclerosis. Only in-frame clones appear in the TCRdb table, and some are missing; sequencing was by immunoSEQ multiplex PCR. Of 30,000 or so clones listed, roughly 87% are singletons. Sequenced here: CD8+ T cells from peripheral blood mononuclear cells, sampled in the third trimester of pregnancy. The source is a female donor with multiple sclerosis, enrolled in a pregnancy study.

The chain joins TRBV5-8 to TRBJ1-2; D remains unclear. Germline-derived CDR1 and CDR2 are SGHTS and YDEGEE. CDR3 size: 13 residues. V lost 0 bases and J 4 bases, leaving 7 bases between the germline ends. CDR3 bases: TGTGCCAGCAGCTTGGGGGCCTTCTATGGCTACACCTTC. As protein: CASSLGAFYGYTF.

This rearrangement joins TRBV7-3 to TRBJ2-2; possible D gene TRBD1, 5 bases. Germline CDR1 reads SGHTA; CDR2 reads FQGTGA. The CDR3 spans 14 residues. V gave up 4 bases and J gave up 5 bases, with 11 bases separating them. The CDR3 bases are TGTGCCAGCAGCTACAGGCTGGGGACCGGGGAGCTGTTTTTT. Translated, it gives CASSYRLGTGELFF.

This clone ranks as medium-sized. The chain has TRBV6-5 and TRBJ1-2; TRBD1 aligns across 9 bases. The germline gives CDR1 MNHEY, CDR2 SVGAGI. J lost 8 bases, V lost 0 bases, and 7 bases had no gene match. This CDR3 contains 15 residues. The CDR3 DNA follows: TGTGCCAGCAGTTACTCCGAGACAGGGGGTTCGGGCTACACCTTC. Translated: CASSYSETGGSGYTF.

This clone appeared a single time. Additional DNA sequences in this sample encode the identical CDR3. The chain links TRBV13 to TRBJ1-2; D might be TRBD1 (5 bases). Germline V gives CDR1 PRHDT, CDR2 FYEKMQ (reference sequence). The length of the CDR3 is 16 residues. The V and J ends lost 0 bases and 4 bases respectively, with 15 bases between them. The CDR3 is CASSLGGTLARYGYTF. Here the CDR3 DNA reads TGTGCCAGCAGCTTAGGAGGGACTCTCGCACGCTATGGCTACACCTTC.

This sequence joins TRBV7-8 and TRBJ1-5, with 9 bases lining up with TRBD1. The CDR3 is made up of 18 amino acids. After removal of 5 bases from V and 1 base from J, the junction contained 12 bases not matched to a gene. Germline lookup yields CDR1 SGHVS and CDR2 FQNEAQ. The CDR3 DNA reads TGTGCCAGCAGCCCGGGACAGGGAGGGGTTCTAAGCAATCAGCCCCAGCATTTT. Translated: CASSPGQGGVLSNQPQHF.

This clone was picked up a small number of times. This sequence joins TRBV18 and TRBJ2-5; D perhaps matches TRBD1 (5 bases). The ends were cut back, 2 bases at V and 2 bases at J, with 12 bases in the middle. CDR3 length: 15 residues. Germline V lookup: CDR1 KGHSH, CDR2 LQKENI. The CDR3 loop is CASSPKGAPQETQYF. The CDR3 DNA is TGTGCCAGCTCACCAAAAGGGGCTCCTCAAGAGACCCAGTACTTC.

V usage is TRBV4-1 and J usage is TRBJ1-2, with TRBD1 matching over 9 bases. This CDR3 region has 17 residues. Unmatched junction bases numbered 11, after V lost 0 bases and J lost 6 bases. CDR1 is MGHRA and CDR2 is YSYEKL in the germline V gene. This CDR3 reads CASSQDPINDRGNGYTF. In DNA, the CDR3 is TGCGCCAGCAGCCAAGATCCAATCAACGACAGGGGGAATGGCTACACCTTC.

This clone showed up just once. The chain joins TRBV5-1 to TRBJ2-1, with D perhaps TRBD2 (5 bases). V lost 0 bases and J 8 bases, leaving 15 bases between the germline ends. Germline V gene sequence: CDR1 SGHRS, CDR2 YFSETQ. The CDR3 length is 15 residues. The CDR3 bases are TGCGCCAGCAGCTTGGCTCGCGGGTCAAAGGATGAGCAGTTCTTC. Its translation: CASSLARGSKDEQFF. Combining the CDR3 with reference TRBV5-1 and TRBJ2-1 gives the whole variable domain KAGVTQTPRYLIKTRGQQVTLSCSPISGHRSVSWYQQTPGQGLQFLFEYFSETQRNKGNFPGRFSGRQFSNSRSEMNVSTLELGDSALYLCASSLARGSKDEQFFGPGTRLTVL.

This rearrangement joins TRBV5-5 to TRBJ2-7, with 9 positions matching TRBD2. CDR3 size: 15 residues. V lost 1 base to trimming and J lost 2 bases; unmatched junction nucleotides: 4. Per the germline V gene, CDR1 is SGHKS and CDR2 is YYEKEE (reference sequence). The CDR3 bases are TGTGCCAGCAGCTTGCGACTAGCGGCAACCTACGAGCAGTACTTC. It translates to CASSLRLAATYEQYF.

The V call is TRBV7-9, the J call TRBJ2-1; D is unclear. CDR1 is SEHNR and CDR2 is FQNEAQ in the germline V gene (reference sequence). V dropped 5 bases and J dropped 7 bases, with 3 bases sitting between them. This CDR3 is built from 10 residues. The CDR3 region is CASSINEQFF. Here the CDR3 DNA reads TGTGCCAGCAGCATAAATGAGCAGTTCTTC.

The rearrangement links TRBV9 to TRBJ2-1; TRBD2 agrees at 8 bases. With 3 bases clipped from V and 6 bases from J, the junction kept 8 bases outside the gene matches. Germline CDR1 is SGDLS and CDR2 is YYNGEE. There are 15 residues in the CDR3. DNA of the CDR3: TGTGCCAGCAGCGCCGCTAGCGGGTGGATCAATGAGCAGTTCTTC. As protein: CASSAASGWINEQFF. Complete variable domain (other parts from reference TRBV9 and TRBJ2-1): DSGVTQTPKHLITATGQRVTLRCSPRSGDLSVYWYQQSLDQGLQFLIQYYNGEERAKGNILERFSAQQFPDLHSELNLSSLELGDSALYFCASSAASGWINEQFFGPGTRLTVL.

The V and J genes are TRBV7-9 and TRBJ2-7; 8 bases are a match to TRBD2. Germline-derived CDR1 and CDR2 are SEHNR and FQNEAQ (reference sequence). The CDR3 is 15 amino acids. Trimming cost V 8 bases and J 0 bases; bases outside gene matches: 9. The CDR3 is CASQETGTSSYEQYF. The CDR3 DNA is TGTGCCAGCCAGGAGACCGGGACTAGCTCCTACGAGCAGTACTTC.

CDR3 region: CASSHGGGNEQFF. The CDR3, as DNA: TGCGCCAGCAGTCACGGCGGGGGCAATGAGCAGTTCTTC. The chain uses TRBV4-1 and TRBJ2-1; 7 bases agree with TRBD2. Trimming took 6 bases from V and 6 from J; bases not matched to a gene: 5. Germline CDR1 and CDR2: MGHRA and YSYEKL. This CDR3 is built from 13 residues.

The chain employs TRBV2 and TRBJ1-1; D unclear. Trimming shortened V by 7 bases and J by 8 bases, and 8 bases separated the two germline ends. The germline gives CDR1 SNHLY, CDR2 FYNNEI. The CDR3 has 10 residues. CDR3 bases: TGTGCCAGCATCCCAGGCGAAGCTTTCTTT. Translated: CASIPGEAFF.

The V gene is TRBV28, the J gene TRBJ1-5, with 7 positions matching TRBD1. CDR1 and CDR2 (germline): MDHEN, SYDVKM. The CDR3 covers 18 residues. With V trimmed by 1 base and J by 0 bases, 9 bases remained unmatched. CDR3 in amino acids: CASSLFPTGPHSNQPQHF. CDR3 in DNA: TGTGCCAGCAGTTTATTCCCGACAGGGCCCCATAGCAATCAGCCCCAGCATTTT. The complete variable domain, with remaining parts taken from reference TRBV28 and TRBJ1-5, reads DVKVTQSSRYLVKRTGEKVFLECVQDMDHENMFWYRQDPGLGLRLIYFSYDVKMKEKGDIPEGYSVSREKKERFSLILESASTNQTSMYLCASSLFPTGPHSNQPQHFGDGTRLSIL.

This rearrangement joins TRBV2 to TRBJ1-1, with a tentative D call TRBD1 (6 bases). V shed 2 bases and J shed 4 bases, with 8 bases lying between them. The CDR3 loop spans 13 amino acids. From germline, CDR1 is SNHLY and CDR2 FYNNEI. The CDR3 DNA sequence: TGTGCCAGCAGTGAACGCAGGGGCACTGAAGCTTTCTTT. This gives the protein CASSERRGTEAFF.

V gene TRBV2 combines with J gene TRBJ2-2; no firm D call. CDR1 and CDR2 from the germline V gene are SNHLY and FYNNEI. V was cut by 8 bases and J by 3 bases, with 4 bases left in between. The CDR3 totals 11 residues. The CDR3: CASADTGELFF. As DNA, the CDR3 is TGTGCCAGCGCGGACACCGGGGAGCTGTTTTTT.

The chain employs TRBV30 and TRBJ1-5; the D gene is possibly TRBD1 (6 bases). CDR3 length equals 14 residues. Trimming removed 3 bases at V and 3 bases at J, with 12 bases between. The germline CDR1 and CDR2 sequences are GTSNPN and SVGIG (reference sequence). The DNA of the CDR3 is TGTGCCTGGAGCGCAGGACAGCTCAATCAGCCCCAGCATTTT. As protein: CAWSAGQLNQPQHF.

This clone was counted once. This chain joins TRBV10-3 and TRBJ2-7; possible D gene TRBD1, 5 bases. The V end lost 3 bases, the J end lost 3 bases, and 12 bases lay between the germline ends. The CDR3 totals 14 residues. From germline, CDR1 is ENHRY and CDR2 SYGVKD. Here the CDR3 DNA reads TGTGCCATCAGTGAAAGGGGCGTAAACTACGAGCAGTACTTC. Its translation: CAISERGVNYEQYF.